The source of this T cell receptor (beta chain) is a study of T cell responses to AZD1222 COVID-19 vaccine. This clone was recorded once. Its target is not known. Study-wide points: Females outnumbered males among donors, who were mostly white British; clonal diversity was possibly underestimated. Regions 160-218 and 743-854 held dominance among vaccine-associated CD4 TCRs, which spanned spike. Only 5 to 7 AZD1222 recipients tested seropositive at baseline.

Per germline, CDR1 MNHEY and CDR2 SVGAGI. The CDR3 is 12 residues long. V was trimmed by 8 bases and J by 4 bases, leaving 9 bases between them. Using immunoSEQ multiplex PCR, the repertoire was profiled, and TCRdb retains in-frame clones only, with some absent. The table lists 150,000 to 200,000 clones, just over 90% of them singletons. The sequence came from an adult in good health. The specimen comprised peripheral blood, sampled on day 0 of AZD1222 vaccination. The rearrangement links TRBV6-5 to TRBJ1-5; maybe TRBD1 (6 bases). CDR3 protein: CASAGANQPQHF. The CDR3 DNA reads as TGTGCCAGCGCAGGGGCTAATCAGCCCCAGCATTTT.